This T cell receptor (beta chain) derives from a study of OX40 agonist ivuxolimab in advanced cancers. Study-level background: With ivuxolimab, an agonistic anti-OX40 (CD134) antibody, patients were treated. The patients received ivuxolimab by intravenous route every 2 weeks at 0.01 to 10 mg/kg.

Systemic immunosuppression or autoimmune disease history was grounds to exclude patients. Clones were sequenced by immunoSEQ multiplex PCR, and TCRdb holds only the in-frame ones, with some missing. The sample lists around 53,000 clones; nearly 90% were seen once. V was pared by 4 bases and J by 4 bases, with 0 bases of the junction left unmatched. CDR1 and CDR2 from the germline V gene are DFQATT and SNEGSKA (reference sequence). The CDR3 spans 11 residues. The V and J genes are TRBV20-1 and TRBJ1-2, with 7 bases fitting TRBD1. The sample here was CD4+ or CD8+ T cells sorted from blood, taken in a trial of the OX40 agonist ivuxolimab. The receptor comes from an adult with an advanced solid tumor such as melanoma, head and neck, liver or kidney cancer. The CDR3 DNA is TGCAGTGCTACAGGGGGCTATGGCTACACCTTC. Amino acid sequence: CSATGGYGYTF.